These T cell receptor beta chains were read from a single sample in a study of T cell responses to AZD1222 COVID-19 vaccine. The data were produced by immunoSEQ multiplex PCR, yet TCRdb's version contains in-frame clones alone and is incomplete. Of around 120,000 clones listed, about 92% were seen once; the top ten hold 5%. Specimen: peripheral blood, collected 28 days after the second AZD1222 dose. The origin of the receptors is an adult who received the AZD1222 COVID-19 vaccine. The conserved cysteine and the conserved F or W are not part of the CDR3 here. The order of the fields is J gene, V gene, CDR3 protein.

j_gene: TRBJ2-7
v_gene: TRBV5-4
CDR3aa: ASSFSGTGSYEQY

j_gene: TRBJ2-5
v_gene: TRBV30
CDR3aa: AWSGQSQETQY

j_gene: TRBJ1-2
v_gene: TRBV19
CDR3aa: ASSRALWGPYGYT

j_gene: TRBJ1-2
v_gene: TRBV6-5
CDR3aa: ASSYGAGVDHGYT

j_gene: TRBJ1-2
v_gene: TRBV6-1
CDR3aa: ASSEPDRGIRRYT

j_gene: TRBJ2-3
v_gene: TRBV6-5
CDR3aa: ASSTAGGSTDTQY

j_gene: TRBJ1-1
v_gene: TRBV4-2
CDR3aa: ASSQDWVGTEAF

j_gene: TRBJ2-7
v_gene: TRBV6-5
CDR3aa: ASSHSEGSYEQY

j_gene: TRBJ2-7
v_gene: TRBV3-1/TRBV3-2
CDR3aa: ASSQARASGVYEQY

j_gene: TRBJ1-2
v_gene: TRBV3-1/TRBV3-2
CDR3aa: ASSRPGVAGYT

j_gene: TRBJ1-5
v_gene: TRBV6-5
CDR3aa: ASSYTPNQPQH

j_gene: TRBJ1-5
v_gene: TRBV6-5
CDR3aa: ASSYSRNSHNQPQH

j_gene: TRBJ1-1
v_gene: TRBV18
CDR3aa: ASSTGTGGVTSKAF

j_gene: TRBJ1-3
v_gene: TRBV24-1
CDR3aa: AATTPGQGKSSGNTIY

j_gene: TRBJ2-3
v_gene: TRBV19
CDR3aa: ASSIGPGGGTDTQY

j_gene: TRBJ1-2
v_gene: TRBV19
CDR3aa: ASTPGVYGYT

j_gene: TRBJ1-2
v_gene: TRBV6-5
CDR3aa: ASRDTTNYGYT

j_gene: TRBJ2-2
v_gene: TRBV6-2/TRBV6-3
CDR3aa: ASSYDGGADTGELF

j_gene: TRBJ1-1
v_gene: TRBV6-5
CDR3aa: ASSRIGWAEAF

j_gene: TRBJ2-5
v_gene: TRBV21-1
CDR3aa: ASSKGGSAEETQY

j_gene: TRBJ2-7
v_gene: TRBV18
CDR3aa: ASSPRQGTVYEQY

j_gene: TRBJ2-1
v_gene: TRBV19
CDR3aa: ASSHKRGIYNEQF

j_gene: TRBJ2-7
v_gene: TRBV19
CDR3aa: ASSLWSSSYEQY

j_gene: TRBJ2-1
v_gene: TRBV5-6
CDR3aa: ASRTGGYNEQF

j_gene: TRBJ1-2
v_gene: TRBV19
CDR3aa: ASQRWGSHGYT

j_gene: TRBJ1-5
v_gene: TRBV21-1
CDR3aa: ASSKVGGNQPQH

j_gene: TRBJ1-1
v_gene: TRBV6-5
CDR3aa: ASRRHESNTEAF

j_gene: TRBJ1-3
v_gene: TRBV27
CDR3aa: ASSTRTGFLGNTIY